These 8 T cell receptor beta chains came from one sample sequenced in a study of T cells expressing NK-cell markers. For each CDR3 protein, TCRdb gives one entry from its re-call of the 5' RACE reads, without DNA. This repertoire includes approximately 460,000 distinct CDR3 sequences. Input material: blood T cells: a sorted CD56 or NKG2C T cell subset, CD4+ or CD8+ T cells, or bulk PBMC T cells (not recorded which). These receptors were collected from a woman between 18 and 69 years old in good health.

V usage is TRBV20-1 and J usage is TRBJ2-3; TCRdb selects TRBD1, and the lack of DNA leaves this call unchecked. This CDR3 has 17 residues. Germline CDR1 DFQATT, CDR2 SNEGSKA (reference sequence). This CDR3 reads CSARGGTPGQITDTQYF.

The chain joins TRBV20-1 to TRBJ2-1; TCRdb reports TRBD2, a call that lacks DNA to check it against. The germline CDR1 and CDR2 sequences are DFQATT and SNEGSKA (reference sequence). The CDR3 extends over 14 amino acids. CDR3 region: CSPREGSGGYEQFF.

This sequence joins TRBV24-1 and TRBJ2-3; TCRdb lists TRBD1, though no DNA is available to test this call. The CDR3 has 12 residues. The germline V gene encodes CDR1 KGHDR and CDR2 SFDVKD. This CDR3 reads CATMGTTDTQYF.

The CDR3 sequence: CASQTAGANVLTF. The chain combines TRBV28 with TRBJ2-6. This CDR3 has 13 amino acids. Germline loops: CDR1 MDHEN, CDR2 SYDVKM. Full variable domain (missing parts from reference TRBV28 and TRBJ2-6): DVKVTQSSRYLVKRTGEKVFLECVQDMDHENMFWYRQDPGLGLRLIYFSYDVKMKEKGDIPEGYSVSREKKERFSLILESASTNQTSMYLCASQTAGANVLTFGAGSRLTVL.

This chain's CDR3 is CASSLEREKQFF. This rearrangement joins TRBV7-9 to TRBJ2-1; lacking DNA, the TRBD1 call made by TCRdb goes unchecked. This CDR3 comprises 12 residues. In germline, CDR1 is SEHNR, CDR2 FQNEAQ (reference sequence). The variable domain in full, completed from reference TRBV7-9 and TRBJ2-1, reads DTGVSQNPRHKITKRGQNVTFRCDPISEHNRLYWYRQTLGQGPEFLTYFQNEAQLEKSRLLSDRFSAERPKGSFSTLEIQRTEQGDSAMYLCASSLEREKQFFGPGTRLTVL.

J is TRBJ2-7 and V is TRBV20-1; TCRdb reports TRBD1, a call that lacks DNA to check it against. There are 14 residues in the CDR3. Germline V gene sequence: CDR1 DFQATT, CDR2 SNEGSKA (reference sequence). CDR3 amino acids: CSARRDRGYDEQYF.

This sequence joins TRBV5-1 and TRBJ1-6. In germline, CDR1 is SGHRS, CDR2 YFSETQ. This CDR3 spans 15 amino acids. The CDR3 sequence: CASSLGFADNSPLHF.

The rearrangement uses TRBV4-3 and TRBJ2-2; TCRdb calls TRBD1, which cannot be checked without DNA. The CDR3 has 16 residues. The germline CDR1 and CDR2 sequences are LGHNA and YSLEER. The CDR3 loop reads CASSQGPGQVNGELFF.